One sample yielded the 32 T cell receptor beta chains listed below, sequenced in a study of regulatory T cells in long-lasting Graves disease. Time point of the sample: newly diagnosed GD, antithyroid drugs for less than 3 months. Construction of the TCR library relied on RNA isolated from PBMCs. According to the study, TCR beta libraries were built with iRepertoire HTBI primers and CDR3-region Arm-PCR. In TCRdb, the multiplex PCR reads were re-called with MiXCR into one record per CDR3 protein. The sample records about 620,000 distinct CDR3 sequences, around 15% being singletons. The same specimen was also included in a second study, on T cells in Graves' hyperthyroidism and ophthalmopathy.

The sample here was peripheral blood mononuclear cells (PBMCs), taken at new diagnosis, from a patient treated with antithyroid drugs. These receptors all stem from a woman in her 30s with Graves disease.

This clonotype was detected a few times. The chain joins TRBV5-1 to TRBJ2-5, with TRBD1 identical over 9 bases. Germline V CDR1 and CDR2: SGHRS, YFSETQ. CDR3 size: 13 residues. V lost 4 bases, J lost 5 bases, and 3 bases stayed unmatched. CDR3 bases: TGCGCCAGCAGCCGGACAGGGGTGGAGACCCAGTACTTC. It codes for CASSRTGVETQYF.

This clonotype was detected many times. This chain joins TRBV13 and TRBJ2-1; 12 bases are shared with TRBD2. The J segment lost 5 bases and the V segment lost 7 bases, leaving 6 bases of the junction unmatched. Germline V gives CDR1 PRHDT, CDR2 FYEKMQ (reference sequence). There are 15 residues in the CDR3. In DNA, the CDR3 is TGTGCCAGCACGACTAGCGGGAGATTGGACAATGAGCAGTTCTTC. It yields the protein CASTTSGRLDNEQFF.

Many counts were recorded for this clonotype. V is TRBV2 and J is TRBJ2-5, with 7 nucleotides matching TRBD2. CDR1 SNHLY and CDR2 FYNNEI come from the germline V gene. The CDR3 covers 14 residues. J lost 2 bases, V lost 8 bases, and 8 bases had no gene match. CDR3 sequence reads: CASLRGTRQETQYF. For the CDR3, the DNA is TGTGCCAGCTTGCGGGGGACGAGGCAAGAGACCCAGTACTTC.

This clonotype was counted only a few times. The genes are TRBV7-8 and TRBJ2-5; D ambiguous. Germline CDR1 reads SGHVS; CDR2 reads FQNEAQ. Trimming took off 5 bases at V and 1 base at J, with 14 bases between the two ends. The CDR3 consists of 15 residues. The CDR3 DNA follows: TGTGCCAGCAGCCCTGAACGGACGGCCCAAGAGACCCAGTACTTC. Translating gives CASSPERTAQETQYF.

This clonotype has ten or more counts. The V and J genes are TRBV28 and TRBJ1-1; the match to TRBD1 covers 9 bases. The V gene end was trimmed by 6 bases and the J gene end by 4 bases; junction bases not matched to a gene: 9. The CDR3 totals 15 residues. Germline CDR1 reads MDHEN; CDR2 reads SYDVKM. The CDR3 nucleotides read TGTGCCAGCAGCCCCCGGACAGGGGCCAGCACTGAAGCTTTCTTT. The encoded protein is CASSPRTGASTEAFF.

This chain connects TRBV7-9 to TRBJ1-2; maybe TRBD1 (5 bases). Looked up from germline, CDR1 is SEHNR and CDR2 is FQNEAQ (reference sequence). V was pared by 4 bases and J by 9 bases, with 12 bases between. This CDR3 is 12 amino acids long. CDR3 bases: TGTGCCAGCAGCTCTCCAGGGAACCGCTACACCTTC. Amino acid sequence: CASSSPGNRYTF.

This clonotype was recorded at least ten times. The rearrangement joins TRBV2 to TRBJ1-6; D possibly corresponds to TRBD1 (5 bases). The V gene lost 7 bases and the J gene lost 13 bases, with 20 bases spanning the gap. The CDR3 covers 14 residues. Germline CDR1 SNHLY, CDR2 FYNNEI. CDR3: CASNDFGTRAPLHF. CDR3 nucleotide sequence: TGTGCCAGCAATGATTTCGGGACTCGGGCCCCCCTCCACTTT.

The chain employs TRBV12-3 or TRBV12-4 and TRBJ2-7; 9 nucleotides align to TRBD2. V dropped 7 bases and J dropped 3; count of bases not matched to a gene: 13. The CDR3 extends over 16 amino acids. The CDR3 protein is CASTHDWASGIYEQYF. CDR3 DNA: TGTGCCAGCACTCATGACTGGGCTAGCGGGATCTACGAGCAGTACTTC.

CDR3 protein: CANHRGLNTEAFF. DNA for the CDR3: TGCGCCAACCACAGGGGGTTGAACACTGAAGCTTTCTTT. The chain is built from TRBV5-1 and TRBJ1-1, with 8 bases aligning to TRBD1. V dropped 9 bases and J dropped 0; count of bases not matched to a gene: 4. CDR1 and CDR2 from the germline V gene are SGHRS and YFSETQ. The CDR3 spans 13 residues. Combining the CDR3 with reference TRBV5-1 and TRBJ1-1 gives the whole variable domain KAGVTQTPRYLIKTRGQQVTLSCSPISGHRSVSWYQQTPGQGLQFLFEYFSETQRNKGNFPGRFSGRQFSNSRSEMNVSTLELGDSALYLCANHRGLNTEAFFGQGTRLTVV.

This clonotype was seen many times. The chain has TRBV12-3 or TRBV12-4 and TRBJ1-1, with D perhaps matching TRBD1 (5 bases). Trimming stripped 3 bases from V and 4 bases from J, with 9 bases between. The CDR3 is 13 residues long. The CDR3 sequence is CASSFAQATEAFF. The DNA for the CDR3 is TGTGCCAGCAGTTTTGCACAGGCCACTGAAGCTTTCTTT.

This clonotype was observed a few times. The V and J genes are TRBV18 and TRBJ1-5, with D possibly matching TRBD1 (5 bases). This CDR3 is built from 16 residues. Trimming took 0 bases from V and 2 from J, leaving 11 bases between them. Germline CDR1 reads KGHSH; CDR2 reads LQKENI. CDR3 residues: CASSPPPGDGNQPQHF. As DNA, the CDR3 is TGTGCCAGCTCACCACCGCCCGGGGACGGCAATCAGCCCCAGCATTTT.

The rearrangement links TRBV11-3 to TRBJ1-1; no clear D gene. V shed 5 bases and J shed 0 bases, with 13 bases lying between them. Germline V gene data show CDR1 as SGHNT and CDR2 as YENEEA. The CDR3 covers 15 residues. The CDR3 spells CASSPGMTVNTEAFF. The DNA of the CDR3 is TGTGCCAGCAGCCCGGGTATGACTGTGAACACTGAAGCTTTCTTT.

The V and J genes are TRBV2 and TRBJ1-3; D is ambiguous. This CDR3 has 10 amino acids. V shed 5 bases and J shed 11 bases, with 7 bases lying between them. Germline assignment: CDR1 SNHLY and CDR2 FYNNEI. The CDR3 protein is CASSIRAIYF. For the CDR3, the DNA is TGTGCCAGCAGTATAAGGGCCATATATTTT.

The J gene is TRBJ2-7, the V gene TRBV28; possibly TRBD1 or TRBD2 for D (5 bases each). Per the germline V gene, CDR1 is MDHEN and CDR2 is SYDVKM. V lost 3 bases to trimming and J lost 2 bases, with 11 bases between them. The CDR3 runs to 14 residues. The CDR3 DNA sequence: TGTGCCAGCAGTTTTGTGGGGGACGCCTACGAGCAGTACTTC. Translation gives CASSFVGDAYEQYF. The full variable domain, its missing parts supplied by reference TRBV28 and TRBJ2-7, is DVKVTQSSRYLVKRTGEKVFLECVQDMDHENMFWYRQDPGLGLRLIYFSYDVKMKEKGDIPEGYSVSREKKERFSLILESASTNQTSMYLCASSFVGDAYEQYFGPGTRLTVT.

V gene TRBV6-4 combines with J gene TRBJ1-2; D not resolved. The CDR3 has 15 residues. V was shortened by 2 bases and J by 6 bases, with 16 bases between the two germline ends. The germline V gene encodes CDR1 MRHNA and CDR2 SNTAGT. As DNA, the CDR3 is TGTGCCAGCAGTGACGAACATGGAGGCGGCCATGGCTACACCTTC. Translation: CASSDEHGGGHGYTF.

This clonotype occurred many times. CDR3 DNA sequence: TGCAGTGCCCCGAGGGCTGGAAAGTACAATGAGCAGTTCTTC. It codes for CSAPRAGKYNEQFF. This chain uses TRBV20-1 with TRBJ2-1; possibly TRBD2 for D (5 bases). The CDR3 length is 14 residues. Trimming pared 6 bases from V and 4 bases from J, leaving 16 bases between. Per the germline V gene, CDR1 is DFQATT and CDR2 is SNEGSKA (reference sequence).

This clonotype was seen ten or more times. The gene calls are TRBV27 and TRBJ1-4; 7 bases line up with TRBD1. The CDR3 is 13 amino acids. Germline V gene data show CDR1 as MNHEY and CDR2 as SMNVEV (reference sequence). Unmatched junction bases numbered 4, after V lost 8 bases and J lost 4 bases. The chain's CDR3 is CASPDRDNEKLFF. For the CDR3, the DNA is TGTGCCAGCCCTGACAGGGATAATGAAAAACTGTTTTTT.

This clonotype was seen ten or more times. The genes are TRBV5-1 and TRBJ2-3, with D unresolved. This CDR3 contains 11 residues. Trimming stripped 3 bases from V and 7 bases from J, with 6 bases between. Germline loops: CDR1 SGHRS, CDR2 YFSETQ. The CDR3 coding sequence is TGCGCCAGCAGCTCGGAGAATACGCAGTATTTT. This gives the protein CASSSENTQYF.

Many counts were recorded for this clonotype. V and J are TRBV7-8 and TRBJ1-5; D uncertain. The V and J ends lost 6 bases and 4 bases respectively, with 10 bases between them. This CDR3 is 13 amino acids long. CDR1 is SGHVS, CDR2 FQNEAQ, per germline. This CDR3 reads CASSQGLNQPQHF. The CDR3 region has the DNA TGTGCCAGCAGTCAAGGACTGAATCAGCCCCAGCATTTT.

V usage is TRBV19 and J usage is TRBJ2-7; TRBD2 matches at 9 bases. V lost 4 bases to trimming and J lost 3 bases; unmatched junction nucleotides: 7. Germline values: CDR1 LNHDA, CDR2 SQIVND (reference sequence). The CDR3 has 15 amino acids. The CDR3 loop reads CASSNGGRANYEQYF. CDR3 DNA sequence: TGTGCCAGTAGTAATGGCGGGAGGGCCAACTACGAGCAGTACTTC.

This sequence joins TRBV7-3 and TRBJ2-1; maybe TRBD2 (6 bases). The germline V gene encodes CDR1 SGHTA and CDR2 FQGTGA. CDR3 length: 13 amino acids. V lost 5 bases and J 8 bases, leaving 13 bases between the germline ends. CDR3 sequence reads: CASSGGRWDEQFF. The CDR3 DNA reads TGTGCCAGCAGCGGTGGGAGGTGGGATGAGCAGTTCTTC.

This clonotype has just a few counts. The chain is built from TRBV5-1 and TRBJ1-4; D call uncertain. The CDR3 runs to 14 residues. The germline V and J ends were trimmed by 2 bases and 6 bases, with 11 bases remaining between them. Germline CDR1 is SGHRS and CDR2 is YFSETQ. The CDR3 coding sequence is TGCGCCAGCAGCTTAAAGGCGGGGTATGAAAAACTGTTTTTT. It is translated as CASSLKAGYEKLFF.

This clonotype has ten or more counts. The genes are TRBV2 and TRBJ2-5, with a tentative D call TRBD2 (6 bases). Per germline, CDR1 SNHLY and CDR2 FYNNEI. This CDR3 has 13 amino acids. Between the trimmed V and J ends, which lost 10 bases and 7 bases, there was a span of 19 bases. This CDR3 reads CATGGTPGGTQYF. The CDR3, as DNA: TGTGCCACCGGAGGGACCCCCGGTGGGACCCAGTACTTC.

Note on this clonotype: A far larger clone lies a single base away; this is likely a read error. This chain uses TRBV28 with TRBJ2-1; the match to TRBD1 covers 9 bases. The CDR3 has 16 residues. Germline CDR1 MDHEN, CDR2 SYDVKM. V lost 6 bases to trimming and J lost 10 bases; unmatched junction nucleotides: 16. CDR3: CASSPTGGGEYYEQFF. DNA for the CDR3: TGTGCCAGCAGCCCAACAGGGGGCGGGGAGTACTACGAGCAGTTCTTC.

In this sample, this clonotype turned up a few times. CDR3 nucleotides: TGTGCCAGCAGCCTGACAGGCCAGGGCTACACCTTC. Encoded protein: CASSLTGQGYTF. The rearrangement uses TRBV5-6 and TRBJ1-2, with D tentatively TRBD1 (6 bases). Germline values: CDR1 SGHDT, CDR2 YYEEEE. Trimming cost V 4 bases and J 8 bases, with 12 bases left between them. The CDR3 contains 12 residues.

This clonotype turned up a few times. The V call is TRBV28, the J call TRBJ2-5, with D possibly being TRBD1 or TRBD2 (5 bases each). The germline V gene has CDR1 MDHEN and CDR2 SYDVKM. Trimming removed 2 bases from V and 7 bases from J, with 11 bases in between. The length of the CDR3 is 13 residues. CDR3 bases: TGTGCCAGCAGTTTAGGGGGTTTGGGGACCCAGTACTTC. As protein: CASSLGGLGTQYF.

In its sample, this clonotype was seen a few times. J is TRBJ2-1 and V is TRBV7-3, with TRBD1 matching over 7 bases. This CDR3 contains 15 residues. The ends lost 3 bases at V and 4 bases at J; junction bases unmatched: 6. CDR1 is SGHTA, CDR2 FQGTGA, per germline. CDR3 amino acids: CASSLFGTEYNEQFF. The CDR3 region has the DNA TGTGCCAGCAGCTTGTTTGGGACAGAATACAATGAGCAGTTCTTC.

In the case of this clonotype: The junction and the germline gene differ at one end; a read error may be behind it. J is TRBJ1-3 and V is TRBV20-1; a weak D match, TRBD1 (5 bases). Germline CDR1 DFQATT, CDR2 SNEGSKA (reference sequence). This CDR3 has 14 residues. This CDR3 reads CSASNQGIGDTIYF. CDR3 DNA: TGCAGTGCTAGTAACCAGGGAATTGGAGACACCATATATTTT.

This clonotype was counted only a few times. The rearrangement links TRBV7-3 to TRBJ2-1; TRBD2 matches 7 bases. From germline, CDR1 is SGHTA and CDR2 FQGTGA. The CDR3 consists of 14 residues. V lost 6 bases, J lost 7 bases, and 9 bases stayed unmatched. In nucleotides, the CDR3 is TGTGCCAGCAGAATGGCGGGAGCGAGTAATGAGCAGTTCTTC. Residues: CASRMAGASNEQFF.

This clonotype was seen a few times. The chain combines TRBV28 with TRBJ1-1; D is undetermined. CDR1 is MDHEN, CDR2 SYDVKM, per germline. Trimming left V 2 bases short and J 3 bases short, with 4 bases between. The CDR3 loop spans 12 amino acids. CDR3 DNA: TGTGCCAGCAGTTTACGCTACACTGAAGCTTTCTTT. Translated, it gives CASSLRYTEAFF.

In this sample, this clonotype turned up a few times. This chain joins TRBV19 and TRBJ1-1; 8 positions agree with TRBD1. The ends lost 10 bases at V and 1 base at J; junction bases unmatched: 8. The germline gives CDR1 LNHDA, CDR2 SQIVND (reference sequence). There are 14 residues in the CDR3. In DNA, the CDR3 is TGTGCCACGAGAGAGGGACAGGCGAACACTGAAGCTTTCTTT. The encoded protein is CATREGQANTEAFF.

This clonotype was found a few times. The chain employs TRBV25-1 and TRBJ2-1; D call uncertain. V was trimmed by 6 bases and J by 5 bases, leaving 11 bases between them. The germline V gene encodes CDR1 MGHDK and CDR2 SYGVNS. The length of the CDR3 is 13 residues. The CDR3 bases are TGTGCCAGCAGGACCACCTCGCACAATGAGCAGTTCTTC. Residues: CASRTTSHNEQFF.